A selection of T cell receptor beta chains follows, all from one sample in a study of T-cell memory formation after mild COVID-19. TCRdb called the 5' RACE reads again in MiXCR, with one record for every CDR3 protein. The repertoire has just under 150,000 distinct CDR3 sequences, about a fifth of them found once; the top ten carry 2% to 2.5%. Sequenced: PBMCs or a T cell subset sorted from them (not recorded which). The receptors come from an adult woman who had mild COVID-19 (a few samples of this study predate the infection). Cell type and time point are not known. Each CDR3 is given with its conserved first and last residue. The D gene is left open where the match is weak. Clone size is not always given. Where it is, it says once, few, many or a class for expanded clones.

d_gene,abundance,j_gene,v_gene,CDR3aa,CDR3nt
.,.,TRBJ1-5,TRBV20-1,CSAEPQIAEPQHF,TGCAGTGCTGAACCACAAATAGCGGAGCCCCAGCATTTT
.,few,TRBJ1-5,TRBV12-3/TRBV12-4,CASSLIGGGQPQHF,TGTGCCAGCAGTTTAATCGGGGGAGGACAGCCCCAGCATTTT
.,.,TRBJ1-2,TRBV18,CASSPNPGASYGYTF,TGTGCCAGCTCGCCTAACCCAGGGGCCAGCTATGGCTACACCTTC
.,.,TRBJ2-1,TRBV20-1,CSVLARANEQFF,TGCAGTGTATTAGCGAGGGCAAATGAGCAGTTCTTC
TRBD2,.,TRBJ2-7,TRBV5-4,CASGGGFGSEQYF,TGTGCCAGCGGGGGGGGTTTCGGGAGCGAGCAGTACTTC
TRBD1,few,TRBJ2-2,TRBV6-5,CASSYEGGATGELFF,TGTGCCAGCAGTTATGAAGGGGGCGCGACCGGGGAGCTGTTTTTT
TRBD2,.,TRBJ2-7,TRBV2,CASTRQGSGYEQYF,TGTGCCAGCACCCGGCAGGGTAGCGGGTACGAGCAGTACTTC
.,few,TRBJ2-7,TRBV5-4,CASSSKGGSYEQYF,TGTGCCAGCAGCTCCAAGGGTGGATCCTACGAGCAGTACTTC
TRBD2,.,TRBJ2-3,TRBV5-1,CASSTTSGGDTQYF,TGCGCCAGCAGCACGACTAGCGGGGGAGATACGCAGTATTTT
.,few,TRBJ2-2,TRBV4-2,CASSQEAVGLNTGELFF,TGTGCCAGCAGCCAAGAAGCGGTCGGACTAAACACCGGGGAGCTGTTTTTT
TRBD2,many,TRBJ2-3,TRBV20-1,CSALQSSGGISGTQYF,TGCAGTGCTCTGCAAAGTAGCGGGGGGATTTCGGGTACGCAGTATTTT
.,few,TRBJ2-6,TRBV29-1,CSVPAPGLLWDGANVLTF,TGCAGCGTTCCCGCACCTGGTCTTCTATGGGATGGGGCCAACGTCCTGACTTTC
.,.,TRBJ1-1,TRBV7-2,CASSLVRRGGITLDTEAFF,TGTGCCAGCAGCTTAGTACGGCGGGGCGGGATAACTTTAGACACTGAAGCTTTCTTT
.,few,TRBJ1-1,TRBV29-1,CSVRFAGVDTEAFF,TGCAGCGTTAGGTTCGCAGGCGTAGACACTGAAGCTTTCTTT
.,few,TRBJ1-5,TRBV3-1,CASSQDNQPQHF,TGTGCCAGCAGCCAAGATAATCAGCCCCAGCATTTT
.,few,TRBJ2-5,TRBV7-9,CASSTGVAETQYF,TGTGCCAGCAGCACTGGGGTAGCCGAGACCCAGTACTTC
.,many,TRBJ2-1,TRBV16,CASSQELRNEQFF,TGTGCCAGCAGCCAAGAGTTGCGGAATGAGCAGTTCTTC
.,.,TRBJ1-6,TRBV5-1,CASSGDSPGSPLHF,TGCGCCAGCAGCGGGGACTCTCCCGGTTCACCCCTCCACTTT
.,.,TRBJ2-1,TRBV24-1,CATSEDGYNEQFF,TGTGCCACCAGTGAGGACGGCTACAATGAGCAGTTCTTC
TRBD1,.,TRBJ1-5,TRBV4-1,CASSPTGTGSRQPQHF,TGCGCCAGCAGTCCGACCGGGACAGGGTCACGGCAGCCCCAGCATTTT
.,.,TRBJ2-2,TRBV7-2,CASSLRRDKNTGELFF,TGTGCCAGCAGCCTCCGCCGGGACAAGAACACCGGGGAGCTGTTTTTT
TRBD1,many,TRBJ2-7,TRBV4-2,CASSQAARDRAYEQYF,TGTGCCAGCAGCCAAGCTGCCCGGGACAGGGCCTACGAGCAGTACTTC
.,few,TRBJ2-2,TRBV5-1,CASSFRPTGELFF,TGCGCCAGCAGCTTTCGTCCTACCGGGGAGCTGTTTTTT
.,few,TRBJ2-3,TRBV20-1,CSASGGGARTDTQYF,TGCAGTGCCTCCGGTGGCGGGGCCCGAACAGATACGCAGTATTTT
.,.,TRBJ2-2,TRBV7-9,CASSLSLSTGELFF,TGTGCCAGCAGCTTAAGTCTAAGCACCGGGGAGCTGTTTTTT
.,many,TRBJ2-3,TRBV5-1,CASSLVPGNTDTQYF,TGCGCCAGCAGCTTGGTTCCGGGGAACACAGATACGCAGTATTTT
TRBD1,.,TRBJ2-7,TRBV27,CASRLGTGSPYEQYF,TGTGCCAGCAGACTCGGGACAGGGTCACCTTACGAGCAGTACTTC
.,.,TRBJ2-3,TRBV7-9,CASSLSGPLDTQYF,TGTGCCAGCAGCTTGTCCGGGCCCTTAGATACGCAGTATTTT
.,.,TRBJ1-3,TRBV9,CASSVKGSGNTIYF,TGTGCCAGCAGCGTAAAAGGGTCTGGAAACACCATATATTTT
TRBD1,few,TRBJ2-7,TRBV15,CATSGDRGYEQYF,TGTGCCACCAGCGGAGACAGGGGCTACGAGCAGTACTTC
TRBD2,few,TRBJ2-5,TRBV6-1,CASSEMAGGSPWRETQYF,TGTGCCAGCAGTGAAATGGCGGGGGGCTCACCTTGGAGGGAGACCCAGTACTTC
TRBD1,few,TRBJ2-1,TRBV5-1,CASSLAPGTGYNEQFF,TGCGCCAGCAGCTTGGCCCCAGGGACAGGGTATAATGAGCAGTTCTTC
.,few,TRBJ2-3,TRBV20-1,CSAGGKAAGNLGDTQYF,TGCAGTGCTGGGGGAAAAGCTGCCGGTAACTTGGGGGATACGCAGTATTTT
TRBD1,.,TRBJ1-2,TRBV20-1,CSANPPERGPLYGYTF,TGCAGTGCTAACCCTCCTGAGAGGGGGCCCTTATATGGCTACACCTTC
.,.,TRBJ1-1,TRBV29-1,CSVVPGNTEAFF,TGCAGCGTTGTCCCGGGAAACACTGAAGCTTTCTTT
.,.,TRBJ1-2,TRBV20-1,CSASGDGPNYGYTF,TGCAGTGCTAGTGGGGACGGACCTAACTATGGCTACACCTTC
.,.,TRBJ2-7,TRBV4-1,CASSTRGDYYEQYF,TGCGCCAGCAGCACCCGGGGTGATTACTACGAGCAGTACTTC
.,.,TRBJ1-1,TRBV25-1,CASRLRSEAFF,TGTGCCAGCAGACTTCGGAGTGAAGCTTTCTTT
.,few,TRBJ2-5,TRBV3-1,CASSQGRGGGTQYF,TGTGCCAGCAGCCAAGGGAGAGGGGGGGGGACCCAGTACTTC
.,once,TRBJ1-1,TRBV12-3/TRBV12-4,CASSSPKGIMNTEAFF,TGTGCCAGCAGTTCCCCTAAGGGTATCATGAACACTGAAGCTTTCTTT
.,few,TRBJ1-1,TRBV6-4,CASSKLRQINTEAFF,TGTGCCAGCAGCAAACTGAGGCAGATAAACACTGAAGCTTTCTTT
.,few,TRBJ1-1,TRBV7-3,CASSPKVGGESSEAFF,TGTGCCAGCAGCCCGAAGGTGGGGGGAGAGAGTTCTGAAGCTTTCTTT
TRBD2,.,TRBJ2-5,TRBV5-1,CASSLEVAGSQETQYF,TGCGCCAGCAGCTTGGAGGTAGCGGGGAGTCAAGAGACCCAGTACTTC
.,.,TRBJ2-7,TRBV2,CASRRGEEAEQYF,TGTGCCAGCAGAAGGGGGGAGGAAGCCGAGCAGTACTTC
TRBD1,.,TRBJ2-7,TRBV6-5,CASSELPDRAFYEQYF,TGTGCCAGCAGTGAACTTCCAGACAGGGCCTTCTACGAGCAGTACTTC
TRBD2,few,TRBJ2-1,TRBV4-2,CASSSGTSGNNEQFF,TGTGCCAGCTCCAGTGGGACTAGCGGGAACAATGAGCAGTTCTTC
TRBD2,.,TRBJ2-1,TRBV18,CASSSWTELAGIRNEQFF,TGTGCCAGCTCATCCTGGACAGAACTAGCGGGAATTAGAAATGAGCAGTTCTTC